This T cell receptor beta chain was sequenced in a study of shared T cell receptors in the human thymus. The repertoire was sequenced with immunoSEQ multiplex PCR; TCRdb's copy has only in-frame clones and lacks some. The sample carries hundreds of thousands of clones, roughly 86% recorded once. This CDR3 comprises 16 residues. Germline values: CDR1 MNHEY, CDR2 SMNVEV (reference sequence). The J segment lost 2 bases and the V segment lost 2 bases, leaving 9 bases of the junction unmatched. The sample was also linked to a second study, of human thymus T cells. Per that paper: Gene usage (both V and J) appeared biased in thymic and blood repertoires. Thymic repertoires of unrelated individuals were reported in related research to overlap highly.

The sequencing input was thymocytes. The chain joins TRBV27 to TRBJ2-7; 7 nucleotides agree with TRBD1. This TCR derives from a boy in the first two years of life with a congenital heart defect. The CDR3 sequence is CASSLGNRGFAYEQYF. CDR3 DNA: TGTGCCAGCAGTTTAGGGAACAGGGGTTTTGCCTACGAGCAGTACTTC.